What follows are 14 T cell receptor beta chains derived from one specimen sequenced in a study of CD8 T cells in Susac syndrome. The authors reverse transcribed about 0.5 to 1 ug RNA with random hexamers. MiXCR was run by TCRdb on the immunoSEQ multiplex PCR reads, yielding one entry per CDR3 protein. The sample gives approximately 280,000 distinct CDR3 sequences, 70% to 90% of which show up once; approximately 0.11% is in the top ten. Material: CD8+ T cells from PBMCs. These receptors were collected from a human donor with multiple sclerosis.

The rearrangement links TRBV23-1 to TRBJ1-6, with D possibly being TRBD1 (6 bases). TRBV23-1 belongs to the ORF category, with a function that is uncertain. CDR3 length: 16 amino acids. V was trimmed by 3 bases and J by 3 bases, leaving 12 bases between them. The CDR3 spells CASSHLGGGYNSPLHF. The CDR3 nucleotides are TGCGCCAGCAGTCACTTGGGAGGGGGCTATAATTCACCCCTCCACTTT.

In this sample, this clonotype turned up a few times. This chain uses TRBV27 with TRBJ2-7, with a tentative D call TRBD2 (5 bases). With 5 bases removed from V and 1 base from J, the gap between germline ends came to 15 bases. The length of the CDR3 is 15 residues. Looked up from germline, CDR1 is MNHEY and CDR2 is SMNVEV (reference sequence). The CDR3 spells CASSGSRRGSYEQYF. Here the CDR3 DNA reads TGTGCCAGCAGTGGGAGCAGGAGAGGGTCCTACGAGCAGTACTTC.

V is TRBV19 and J is TRBJ1-1; D remains unclear. Germline lookup yields CDR1 LNHDA and CDR2 SQIVND (reference sequence). V dropped 0 bases and J dropped 7 bases, with 9 bases sitting between them. The CDR3 has 13 residues. The CDR3 protein is CASSIERRNEAFF. CDR3 bases: TGTGCCAGTAGTATAGAGAGACGTAATGAAGCTTTCTTT.

The rearrangement links TRBV10-3 to TRBJ2-7; D not certain. Germline V gene lookup returns CDR1 ENHRY and CDR2 SYGVKD. The V end was cut by 6 bases, the J end by 3 bases, with 9 bases between. CDR3 length equals 12 residues. The CDR3 region has the DNA TGTGCCATCAGGACACGGATCTACGAGCAGTACTTC. Translated: CAIRTRIYEQYF.

The genes are TRBV3-1 and TRBJ2-2; a possible D gene is TRBD2 (5 bases). The CDR3 has 16 residues. Germline loops: CDR1 LGHDT, CDR2 YNNKEL (reference sequence). V was pared by 0 bases and J by 1 base, with 9 bases between. For the CDR3, the DNA is TGTGCCAGCAGCCAAGAAAGTGGAGGGAACACCGGGGAGCTGTTTTTT. It encodes CASSQESGGNTGELFF.

V usage is TRBV7-9 and J usage is TRBJ2-3; 7 bases match TRBD1. In germline, CDR1 is SEHNR, CDR2 FQNEAQ (reference sequence). This CDR3 contains 15 residues. V lost 2 bases and J lost 1; bases outside the gene matches: 3. The CDR3 reads CASSLPGQGTDTQYF. The DNA for the CDR3 is TGTGCCAGCAGCTTACCCGGACAGGGCACAGATACGCAGTATTTT.

The chain couples TRBV20-1 to TRBJ2-4; 11 bases map to TRBD2. Trimming at V came to 1 base and at J to 3 bases, leaving 2 bases not matched to a gene. This CDR3 contains 15 residues. Germline values: CDR1 DFQATT, CDR2 SNEGSKA (reference sequence). The CDR3 loop reads CSARGLAGSKNIQYF. The CDR3 DNA is TGCAGTGCTAGAGGACTAGCGGGAAGCAAAAACATTCAGTACTTC.

The chain uses TRBV14 and TRBJ2-3; no clear D gene. CDR3 length equals 14 residues. Per germline, CDR1 SGHDN and CDR2 FVKESK. V lost 2 bases, J lost 4 bases, and 10 bases lay in between. The CDR3, as DNA: TGTGCCAGCAGCCAAATAGGGAACGCAGATACGCAGTATTTT. Residues: CASSQIGNADTQYF.

V and J are TRBV19 and TRBJ2-1; TRBD1 aligns across 7 bases. CDR3 length: 12 amino acids. Germline values: CDR1 LNHDA, CDR2 SQIVND (reference sequence). Germline trimming cut 3 bases from V and 7 bases from J; bases unmatched to any gene: 0. The DNA of the CDR3 is TGTGCCAGTAGTATCAGGGGGAATGAGCAGTTCTTC. Encoded protein: CASSIRGNEQFF.

V usage is TRBV7-9 and J usage is TRBJ1-1; 9 bases line up with TRBD1. V lost 10 bases, J lost 5 bases, and 2 bases stayed unmatched. This CDR3 contains 11 residues. The V gene's germline CDR1 is SEHNR and CDR2 FQNEAQ (reference sequence). The CDR3 region has the DNA TGTGCCATTGACAGGGGGACTGAAGCTTTCTTT. Its translation is CAIDRGTEAFF. Full variable domain (remainder filled in from reference TRBV7-9 and TRBJ1-1): DTGVSQNPRHKITKRGQNVTFRCDPISEHNRLYWYRQTLGQGPEFLTYFQNEAQLEKSRLLSDRFSAERPKGSFSTLEIQRTEQGDSAMYLCAIDRGTEAFFGQGTRLTVV.

This clonotype was counted only a few times. The CDR3 DNA reads as TGTGCCAGCAGTAGGGCAGGGTCGGGCCTCTACGAGCAGTACTTC. Protein sequence: CASSRAGSGLYEQYF. The rearrangement uses TRBV9 and TRBJ2-7; maybe TRBD1 (5 bases). Per the germline V gene, CDR1 is SGDLS and CDR2 is YYNGEE. Trimming took 5 bases from V and 3 from J, leaving 18 bases between them. The CDR3 spans 15 residues.

The chain joins TRBV25-1 to TRBJ2-7, with D uncertain. V was shortened by 4 bases and J by 9 bases, with 13 bases between the two germline ends. The germline CDR1 and CDR2 sequences are MGHDK and SYGVNS. This CDR3 is built from 12 residues. The CDR3 DNA reads TGTGCCAGCAGTGTTAACCGTGAAGGGCAGTACTTC. This encodes CASSVNREGQYF.

This chain uses TRBV13 with TRBJ2-5, with D tentatively TRBD2 (6 bases). The V gene lost 1 base and the J gene lost 5 bases, with 14 bases spanning the gap. The CDR3 is 15 amino acids. Per germline, CDR1 PRHDT and CDR2 FYEKMQ (reference sequence). The CDR3 nucleotides are TGTGCCAGCAGCTTAGCTTTAGCGGCGAGGGAGACCCAGTACTTC. Amino acids: CASSLALAARETQYF.

This chain's CDR3 is CASSQIPRQPQHF. DNA for the CDR3: TGTGCCAGCAGCCAAATCCCCCGCCAGCCCCAGCATTTT. This chain joins TRBV6-6 and TRBJ1-5; D gene uncertain. Germline CDR1 reads MNHNY; CDR2 reads SVGAGI (reference sequence). The CDR3 is made up of 13 amino acids. Trimming left V 6 bases short and J 7 bases short, with 13 bases between.